This T cell receptor (beta chain) was retrieved from a study of T cell repertoires in cytomegalovirus infection. Whole-study context: Recently identified HLA-C-restricted CMV epitopes were used, and well-studied HLA-B-restricted CMV epitopes were used as well. From public TCR beta signatures came an indication of both CMV infection and matching HLA type.

This clonotype was picked up many times. What it binds is not known. TCRdb recomputed calls from the reads with MiXCR, one row per CDR3 protein. The sample shows about 900,000 distinct CDR3 sequences, roughly 30% of them seen only once. Study outcomes and limitations: Clonotypes of TCR beta that were HLA-C-restricted and CMV-specific dominated the ex vivo response.

The receptor comes from a human donor in good health (CMV status not recorded). Some clones in this sample may be carry-over from other donors' samples. This specimen was cultured CD8+ T cells from PBMCs, taken from culture after CMV antigen stimulation.

The CDR3 is CATPDQPGSYGYTF. DNA of the CDR3: TGTGCCACCCCCGACCAACCGGGATCCTATGGCTACACCTTC. This rearrangement joins TRBV7-2 to TRBJ1-2, with D unclear. With 10 bases removed from V and 4 bases from J, the gap between germline ends came to 19 bases. The CDR3 runs to 14 residues. Per the germline V gene, CDR1 is SGHTA and CDR2 is FQGNSA. The full variable domain, in which reference TRBV7-2 and TRBJ1-2 provide the parts outside the CDR3, is GAGVSQSPSNKVTEKGKDVELRCDPISGHTALYWYRQSLGQGLEFLIYFQGNSAPDKSGLPSDRFSAERTGGSVSTLTIQRTQQEDSAVYLCATPDQPGSYGYTFGSGTRLTVV.